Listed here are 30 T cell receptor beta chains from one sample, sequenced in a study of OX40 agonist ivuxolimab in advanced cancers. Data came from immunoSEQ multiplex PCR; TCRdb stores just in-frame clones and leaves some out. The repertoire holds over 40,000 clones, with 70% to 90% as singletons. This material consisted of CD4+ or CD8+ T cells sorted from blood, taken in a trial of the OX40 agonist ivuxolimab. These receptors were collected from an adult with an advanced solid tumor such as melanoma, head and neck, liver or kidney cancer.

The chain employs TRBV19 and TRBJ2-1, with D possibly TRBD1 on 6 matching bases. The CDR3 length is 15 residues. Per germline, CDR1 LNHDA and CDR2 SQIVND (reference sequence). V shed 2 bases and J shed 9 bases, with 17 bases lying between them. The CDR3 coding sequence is TGTGCCAGTAGTATATCCAGGGGCAGTTTTGTTGAGCAGTTCTTC. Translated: CASSISRGSFVEQFF.

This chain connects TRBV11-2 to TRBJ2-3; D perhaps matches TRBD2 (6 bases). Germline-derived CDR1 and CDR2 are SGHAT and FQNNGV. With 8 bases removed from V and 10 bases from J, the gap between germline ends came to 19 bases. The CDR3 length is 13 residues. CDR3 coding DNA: TGTGCCAGCGGACCTAGCGCGGATCGGGCGCAGTATTTT. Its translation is CASGPSADRAQYF.

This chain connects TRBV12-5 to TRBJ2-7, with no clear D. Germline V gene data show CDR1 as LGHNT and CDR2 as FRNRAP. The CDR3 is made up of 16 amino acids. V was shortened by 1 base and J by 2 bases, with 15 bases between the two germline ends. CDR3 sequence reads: CASGLGTEPLTYEQYF. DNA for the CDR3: TGTGCTAGTGGTTTGGGAACGGAGCCACTTACCTACGAGCAGTACTTC.

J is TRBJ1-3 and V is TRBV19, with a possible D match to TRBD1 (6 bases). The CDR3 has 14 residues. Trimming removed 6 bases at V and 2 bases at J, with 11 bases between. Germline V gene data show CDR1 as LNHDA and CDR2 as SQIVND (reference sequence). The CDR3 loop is CASRGQSAGNTIYF. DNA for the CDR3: TGTGCCAGTAGGGGACAATCCGCTGGAAACACCATATATTTT.

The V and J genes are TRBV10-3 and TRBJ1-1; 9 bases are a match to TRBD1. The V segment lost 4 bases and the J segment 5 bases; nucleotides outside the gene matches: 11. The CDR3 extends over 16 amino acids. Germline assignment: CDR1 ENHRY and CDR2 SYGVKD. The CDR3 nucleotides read TGTGCCATCAGTGCGAATCCGACAGGGGGGGGGACTGAAGCTTTCTTT. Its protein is CAISANPTGGGTEAFF.

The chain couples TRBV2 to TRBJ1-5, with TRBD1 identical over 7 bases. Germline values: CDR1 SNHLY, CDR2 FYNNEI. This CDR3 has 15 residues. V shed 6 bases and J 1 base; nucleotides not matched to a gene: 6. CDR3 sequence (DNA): TGTGCCAGCAGGAGGGGACAGTCAAGCAATCAGCCCCAGCATTTT. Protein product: CASRRGQSSNQPQHF.

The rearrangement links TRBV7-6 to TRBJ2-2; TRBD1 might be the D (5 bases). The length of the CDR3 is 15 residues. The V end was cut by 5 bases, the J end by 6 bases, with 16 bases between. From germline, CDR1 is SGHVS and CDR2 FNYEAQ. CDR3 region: CASSAGPEGAGELFF. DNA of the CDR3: TGTGCCAGCAGCGCCGGGCCAGAAGGGGCCGGGGAGCTGTTTTTT. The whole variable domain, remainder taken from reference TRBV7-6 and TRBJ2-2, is GAGVSQSPRYKVTKRGQDVALRCDPISGHVSLYWYRQALGQGPEFLTYFNYEAQQDKSGLPNDRFSAERPEGSISTLTIQRTEQRDSAMYRCASSAGPEGAGELFFGEGSRLTVL.

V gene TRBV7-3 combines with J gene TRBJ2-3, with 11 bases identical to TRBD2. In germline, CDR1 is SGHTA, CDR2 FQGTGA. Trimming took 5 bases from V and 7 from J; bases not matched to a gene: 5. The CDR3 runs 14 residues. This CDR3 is CASSISGGAYTQYF. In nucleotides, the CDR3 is TGTGCCAGCAGCATTAGCGGGGGGGCGTATACGCAGTATTTT.

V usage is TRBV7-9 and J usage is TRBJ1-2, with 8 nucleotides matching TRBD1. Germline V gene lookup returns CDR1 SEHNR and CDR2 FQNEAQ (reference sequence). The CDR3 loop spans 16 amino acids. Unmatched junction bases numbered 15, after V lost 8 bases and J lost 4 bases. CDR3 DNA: TGTGCCAGCCCTCCCGGGGAACAGGGGGTAGGCTATGGCTACACCTTC. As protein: CASPPGEQGVGYGYTF.

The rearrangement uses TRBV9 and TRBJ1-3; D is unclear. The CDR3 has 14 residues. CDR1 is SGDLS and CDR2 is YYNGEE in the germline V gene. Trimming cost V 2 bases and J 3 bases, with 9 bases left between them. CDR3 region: CASSVTVGGNTIYF. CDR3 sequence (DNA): TGTGCCAGCAGCGTTACAGTAGGTGGAAACACCATATATTTT.

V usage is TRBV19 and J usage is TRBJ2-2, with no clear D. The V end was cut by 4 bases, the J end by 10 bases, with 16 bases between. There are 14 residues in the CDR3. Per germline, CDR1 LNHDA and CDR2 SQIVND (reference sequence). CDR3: CASSTLAFPVELFF. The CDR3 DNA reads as TGTGCCAGTAGTACCTTAGCATTTCCGGTGGAGCTGTTTTTT.

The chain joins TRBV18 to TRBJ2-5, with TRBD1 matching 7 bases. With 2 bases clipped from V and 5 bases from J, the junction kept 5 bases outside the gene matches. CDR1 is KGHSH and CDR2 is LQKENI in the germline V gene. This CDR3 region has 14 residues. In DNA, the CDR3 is TGTGCCAGCTCACCAGGGAGCAGGGGGGAGACCCAGTACTTC. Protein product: CASSPGSRGETQYF.

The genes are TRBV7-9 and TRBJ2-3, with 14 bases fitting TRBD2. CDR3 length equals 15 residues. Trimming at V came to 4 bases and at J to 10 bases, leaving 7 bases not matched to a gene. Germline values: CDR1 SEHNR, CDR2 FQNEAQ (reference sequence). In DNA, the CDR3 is TGTGCCAGCAGCTCCGGGACTAGCGGGAGTCGGCCGCAGTATTTT. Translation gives CASSSGTSGSRPQYF.

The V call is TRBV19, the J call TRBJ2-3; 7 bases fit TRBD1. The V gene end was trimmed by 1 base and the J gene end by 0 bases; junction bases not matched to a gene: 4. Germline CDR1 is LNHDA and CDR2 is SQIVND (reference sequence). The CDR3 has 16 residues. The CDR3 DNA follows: TGTGCCAGTAGTATAGGGAGGACAGGTAGCACAGATACGCAGTATTTT. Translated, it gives CASSIGRTGSTDTQYF.

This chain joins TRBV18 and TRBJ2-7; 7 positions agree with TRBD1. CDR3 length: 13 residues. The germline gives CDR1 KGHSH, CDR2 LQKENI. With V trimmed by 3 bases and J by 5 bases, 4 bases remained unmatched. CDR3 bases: TGTGCCAGCTCACCGACAGGGATCCACGAGCAGTACTTC. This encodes CASSPTGIHEQYF.

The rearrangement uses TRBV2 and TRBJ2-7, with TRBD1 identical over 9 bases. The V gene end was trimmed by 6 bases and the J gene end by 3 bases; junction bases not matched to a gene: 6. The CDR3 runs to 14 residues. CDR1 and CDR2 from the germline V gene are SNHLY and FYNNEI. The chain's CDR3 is CASRGTGLVYEQYF. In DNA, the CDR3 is TGTGCCAGCAGAGGGACAGGGCTTGTCTACGAGCAGTACTTC.

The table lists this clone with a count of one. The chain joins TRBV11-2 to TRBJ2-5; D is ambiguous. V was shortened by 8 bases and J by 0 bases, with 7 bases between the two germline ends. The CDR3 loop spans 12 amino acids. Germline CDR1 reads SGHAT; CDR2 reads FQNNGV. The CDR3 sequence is CASGQNQETQYF. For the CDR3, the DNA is TGTGCCAGCGGTCAGAACCAAGAGACCCAGTACTTC. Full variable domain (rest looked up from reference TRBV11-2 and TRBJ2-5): EAGVAQSPRYKIIEKRQSVAFWCNPISGHATLYWYQQILGQGPKLLIQFQNNGVVDDSQLPKDRFSAERLKGVDSTLKIQPAKLEDSAVYLCASGQNQETQYFGPGTRLLVL.

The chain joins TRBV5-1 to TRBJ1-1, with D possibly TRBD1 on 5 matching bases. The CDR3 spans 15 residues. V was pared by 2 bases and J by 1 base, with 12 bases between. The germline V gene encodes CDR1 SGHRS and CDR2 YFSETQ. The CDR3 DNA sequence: TGCGCCAGCAGCTTTGGGGGTGTCGGGAACACTGAAGCTTTCTTT. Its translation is CASSFGGVGNTEAFF.

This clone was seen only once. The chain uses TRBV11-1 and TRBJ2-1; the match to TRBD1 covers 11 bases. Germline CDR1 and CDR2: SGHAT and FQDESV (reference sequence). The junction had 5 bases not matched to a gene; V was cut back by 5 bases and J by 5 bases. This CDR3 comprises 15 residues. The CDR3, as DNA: TGTGCCAGCAGCCCGGGACAGGGGGGAGACAATGAGCAGTTCTTC. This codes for CASSPGQGGDNEQFF.

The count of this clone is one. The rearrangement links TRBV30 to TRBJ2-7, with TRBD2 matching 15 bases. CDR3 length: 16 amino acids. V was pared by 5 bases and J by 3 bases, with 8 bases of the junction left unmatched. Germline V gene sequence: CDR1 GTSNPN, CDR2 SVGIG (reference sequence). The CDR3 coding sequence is TGTGCCTGGGGGGGACTAGCGGGAGGTATAAGCTACGAGCAGTACTTC. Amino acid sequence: CAWGGLAGGISYEQYF.

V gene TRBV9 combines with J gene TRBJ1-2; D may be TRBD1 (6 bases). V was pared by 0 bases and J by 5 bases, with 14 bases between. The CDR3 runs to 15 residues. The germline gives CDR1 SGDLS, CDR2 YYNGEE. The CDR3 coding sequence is TGTGCCAGCAGCGTAGATAAAGGGGGAGGGTATGGCTACACCTTC. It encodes CASSVDKGGGYGYTF. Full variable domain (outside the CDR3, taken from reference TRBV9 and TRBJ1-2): DSGVTQTPKHLITATGQRVTLRCSPRSGDLSVYWYQQSLDQGLQFLIQYYNGEERAKGNILERFSAQQFPDLHSELNLSSLELGDSALYFCASSVDKGGGYGYTFGSGTRLTVV.

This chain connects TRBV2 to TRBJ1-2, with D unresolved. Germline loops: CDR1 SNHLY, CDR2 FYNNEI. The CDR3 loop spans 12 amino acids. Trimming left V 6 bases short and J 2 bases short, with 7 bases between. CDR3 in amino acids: CASRGANYGYTF. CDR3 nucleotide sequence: TGTGCCAGCAGAGGAGCGAACTATGGCTACACCTTC.

Here the CDR3 reads CASSQAGTLNNEQFF. CDR3 nucleotides: TGCGCCAGCAGCCAGGCCGGGACCCTAAACAATGAGCAGTTCTTC. The V gene is TRBV4-1, the J gene TRBJ2-1; D could derive from TRBD1 or TRBD2 (5 bases each). CDR3 size: 15 residues. V shed 3 bases and J shed 5 bases, with 14 bases lying between them. The germline V gene encodes CDR1 MGHRA and CDR2 YSYEKL.

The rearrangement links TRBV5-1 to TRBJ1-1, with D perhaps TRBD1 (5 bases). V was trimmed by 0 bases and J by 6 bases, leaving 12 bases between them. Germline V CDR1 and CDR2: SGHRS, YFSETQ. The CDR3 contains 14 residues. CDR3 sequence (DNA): TGCGCCAGCAGCTTGGAAGCGGGGGTATCTGAAGCTTTCTTT. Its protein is CASSLEAGVSEAFF.

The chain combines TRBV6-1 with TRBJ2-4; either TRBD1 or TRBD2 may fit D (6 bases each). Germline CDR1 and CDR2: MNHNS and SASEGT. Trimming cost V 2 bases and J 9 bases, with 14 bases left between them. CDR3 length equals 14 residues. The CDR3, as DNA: TGTGCCAGCAGTGAAAATAGAAGGGGGGCCATTCAGTACTTC. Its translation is CASSENRRGAIQYF.

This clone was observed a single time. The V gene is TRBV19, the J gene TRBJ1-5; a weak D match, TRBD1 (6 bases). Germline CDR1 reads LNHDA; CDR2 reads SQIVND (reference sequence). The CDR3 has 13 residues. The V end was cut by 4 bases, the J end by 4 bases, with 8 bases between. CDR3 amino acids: CASSNGQNQPQHF. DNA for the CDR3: TGTGCCAGTAGTAATGGACAGAATCAGCCCCAGCATTTT.

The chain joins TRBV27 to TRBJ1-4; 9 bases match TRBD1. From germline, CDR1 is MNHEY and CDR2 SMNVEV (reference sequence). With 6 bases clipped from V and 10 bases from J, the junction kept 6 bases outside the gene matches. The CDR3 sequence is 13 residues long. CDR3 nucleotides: TGTGCCAGCAGACGGACAGGGGAGGGAAAACTGTTTTTT. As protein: CASRRTGEGKLFF. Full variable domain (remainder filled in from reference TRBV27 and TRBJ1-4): EAQVTQNPRYLITVTGKKLTVTCSQNMNHEYMSWYRQDPGLGLRQIYYSMNVEVTDKGDVPEGYKVSRKEKRNFPLILESPSPNQTSLYFCASRRTGEGKLFFGSGTQLSVL.

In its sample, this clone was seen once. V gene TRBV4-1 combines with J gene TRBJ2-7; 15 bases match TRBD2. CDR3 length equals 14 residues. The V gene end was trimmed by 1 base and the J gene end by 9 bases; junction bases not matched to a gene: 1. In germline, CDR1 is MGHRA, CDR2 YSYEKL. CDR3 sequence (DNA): TGCGCCAGCAGCCAAGGGACTAGCGGGAGGGCGCAGTACTTC. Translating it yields CASSQGTSGRAQYF.

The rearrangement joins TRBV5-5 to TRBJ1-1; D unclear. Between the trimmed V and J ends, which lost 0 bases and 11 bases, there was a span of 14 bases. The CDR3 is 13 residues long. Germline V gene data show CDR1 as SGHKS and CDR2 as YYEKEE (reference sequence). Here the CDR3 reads CASSLALTAGAFF. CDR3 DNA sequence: TGTGCCAGCAGCTTGGCTTTGACCGCGGGGGCTTTCTTT.

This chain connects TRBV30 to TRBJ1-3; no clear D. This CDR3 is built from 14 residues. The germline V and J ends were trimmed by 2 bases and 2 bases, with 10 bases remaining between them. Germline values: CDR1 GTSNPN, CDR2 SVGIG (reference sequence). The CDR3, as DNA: TGTGCCTGGAGTCCCCCCCCGGCTGGAAACACCATATATTTT. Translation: CAWSPPPAGNTIYF. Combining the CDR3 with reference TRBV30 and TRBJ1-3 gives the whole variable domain SQTIHQWPATLVQPVGSPLSLECTVEGTSNPNLYWYRQAAGRGLQLLFYSVGIGQISSEVPQNLSASRPQDRQFILSSKKLLLSDSGFYLCAWSPPPAGNTIYFGEGSWLTVV.